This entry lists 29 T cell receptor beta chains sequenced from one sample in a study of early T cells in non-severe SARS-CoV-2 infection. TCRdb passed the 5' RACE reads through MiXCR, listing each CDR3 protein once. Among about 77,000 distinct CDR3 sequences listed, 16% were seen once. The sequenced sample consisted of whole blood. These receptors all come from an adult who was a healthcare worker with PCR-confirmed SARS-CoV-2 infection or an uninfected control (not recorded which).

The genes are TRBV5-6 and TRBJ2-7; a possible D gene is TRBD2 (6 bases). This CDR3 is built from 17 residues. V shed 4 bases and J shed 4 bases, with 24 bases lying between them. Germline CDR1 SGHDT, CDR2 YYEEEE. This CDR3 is CASSPMGGPVSRYEQYF. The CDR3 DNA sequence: TGTGCCAGCAGCCCCATGGGAGGTCCGGTCTCCCGGTACGAGCAGTACTTC.

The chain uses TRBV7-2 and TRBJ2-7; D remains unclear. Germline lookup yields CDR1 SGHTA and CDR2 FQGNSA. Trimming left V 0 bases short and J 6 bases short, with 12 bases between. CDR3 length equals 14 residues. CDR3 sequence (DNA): TGTGCCAGCAGCTTAGCAGCTAGTCGGCCCGAGCAGTACTTC. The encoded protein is CASSLAASRPEQYF.

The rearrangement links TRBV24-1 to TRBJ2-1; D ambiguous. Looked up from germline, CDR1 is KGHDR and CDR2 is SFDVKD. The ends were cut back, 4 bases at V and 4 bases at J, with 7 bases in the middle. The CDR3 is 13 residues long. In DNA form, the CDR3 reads TGTGCCACCAGTGACCGGAATTACAATGAGCAGTTCTTC. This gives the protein CATSDRNYNEQFF.

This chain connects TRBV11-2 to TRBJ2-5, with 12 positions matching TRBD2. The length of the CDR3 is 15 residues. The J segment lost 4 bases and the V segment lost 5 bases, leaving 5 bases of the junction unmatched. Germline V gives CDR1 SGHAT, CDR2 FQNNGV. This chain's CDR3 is CASSVTSGSGETQYF. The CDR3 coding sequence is TGTGCCAGCAGCGTGACTAGCGGGAGTGGAGAGACCCAGTACTTC. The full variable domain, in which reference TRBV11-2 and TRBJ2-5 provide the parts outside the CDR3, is EAGVAQSPRYKIIEKRQSVAFWCNPISGHATLYWYQQILGQGPKLLIQFQNNGVVDDSQLPKDRFSAERLKGVDSTLKIQPAKLEDSAVYLCASSVTSGSGETQYFGPGTRLLVL.

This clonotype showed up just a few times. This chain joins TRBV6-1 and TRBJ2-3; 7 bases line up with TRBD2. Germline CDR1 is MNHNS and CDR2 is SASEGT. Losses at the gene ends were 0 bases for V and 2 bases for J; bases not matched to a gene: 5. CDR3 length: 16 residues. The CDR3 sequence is CASSEAGGTFTDTQYF. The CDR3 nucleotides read TGTGCCAGCAGTGAAGCCGGGGGGACTTTCACAGATACGCAGTATTTT.

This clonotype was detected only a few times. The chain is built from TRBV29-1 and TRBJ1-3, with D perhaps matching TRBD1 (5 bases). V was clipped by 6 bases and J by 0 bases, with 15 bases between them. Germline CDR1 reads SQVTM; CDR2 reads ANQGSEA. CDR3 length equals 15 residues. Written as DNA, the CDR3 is TGCAGCGTGGGAGGGCGGGGGAGCTCTGGAAACACCATATATTTT. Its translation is CSVGGRGSSGNTIYF. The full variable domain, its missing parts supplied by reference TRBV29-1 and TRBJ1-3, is SAVISQKPSRDICQRGTSLTIQCQVDSQVTMMFWYRQQPGQSLTLIATANQGSEATYESGFVIDKFPISRPNLTFSTLTVSNMSPEDSSIYLCSVGGRGSSGNTIYFGEGSWLTVV.

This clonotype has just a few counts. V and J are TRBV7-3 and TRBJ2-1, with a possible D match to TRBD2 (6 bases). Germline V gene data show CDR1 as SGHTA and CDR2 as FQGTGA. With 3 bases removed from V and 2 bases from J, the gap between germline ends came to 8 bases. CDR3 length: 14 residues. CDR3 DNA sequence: TGTGCCAGCAGCTTGGGGACTGCCTACAATGAGCAGTTCTTC. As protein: CASSLGTAYNEQFF.

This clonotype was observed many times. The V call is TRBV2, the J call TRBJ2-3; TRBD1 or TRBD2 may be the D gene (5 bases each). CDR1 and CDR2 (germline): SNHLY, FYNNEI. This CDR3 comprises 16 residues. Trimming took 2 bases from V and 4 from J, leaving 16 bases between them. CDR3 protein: CASSELISRGADTQYF. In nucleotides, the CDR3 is TGTGCCAGCAGTGAATTGATCTCCCGGGGCGCAGATACGCAGTATTTT.

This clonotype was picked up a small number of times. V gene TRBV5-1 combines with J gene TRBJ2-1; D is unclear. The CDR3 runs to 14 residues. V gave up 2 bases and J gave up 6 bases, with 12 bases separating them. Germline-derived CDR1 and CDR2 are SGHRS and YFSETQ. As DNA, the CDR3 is TGCGCCAGCAGCTTTCGTGTTGGTGTCAATGAGCAGTTCTTC. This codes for CASSFRVGVNEQFF.

The CDR3: CASSELWIDTQYF. The CDR3 DNA sequence: TGTGCCAGCAGTGAACTTTGGATAGATACGCAGTATTTT. This sequence joins TRBV6-1 and TRBJ2-3; D is undetermined. V was cut by 2 bases and J by 5 bases, with 8 bases left in between. The CDR3 totals 13 residues. Germline loops: CDR1 MNHNS, CDR2 SASEGT.

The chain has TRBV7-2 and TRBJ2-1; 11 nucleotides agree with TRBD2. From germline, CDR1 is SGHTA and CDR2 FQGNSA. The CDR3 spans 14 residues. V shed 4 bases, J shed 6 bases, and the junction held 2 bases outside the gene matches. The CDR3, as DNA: TGTGCCAGCAGCTCTAGCGGGGGGCCCAATGAGCAGTTCTTC. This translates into CASSSSGGPNEQFF.

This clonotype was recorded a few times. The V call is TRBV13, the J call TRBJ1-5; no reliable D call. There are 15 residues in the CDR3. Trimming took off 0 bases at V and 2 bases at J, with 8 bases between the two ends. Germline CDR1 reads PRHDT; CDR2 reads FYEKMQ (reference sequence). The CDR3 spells CASSLGPTGNQPQHF. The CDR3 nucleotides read TGTGCCAGCAGCTTAGGCCCTACCGGCAATCAGCCCCAGCATTTT.

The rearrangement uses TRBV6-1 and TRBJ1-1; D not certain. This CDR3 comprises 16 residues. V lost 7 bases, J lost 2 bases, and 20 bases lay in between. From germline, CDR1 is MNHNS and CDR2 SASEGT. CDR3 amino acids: CASTTWVDRHNTEAFF. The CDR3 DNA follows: TGTGCCAGCACAACCTGGGTCGATCGACATAACACTGAAGCTTTCTTT.

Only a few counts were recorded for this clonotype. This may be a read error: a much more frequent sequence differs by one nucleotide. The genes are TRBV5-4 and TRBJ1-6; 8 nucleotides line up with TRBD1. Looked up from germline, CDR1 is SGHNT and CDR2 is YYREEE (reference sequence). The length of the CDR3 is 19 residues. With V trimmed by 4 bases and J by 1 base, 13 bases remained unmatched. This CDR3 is CASSRSGQVFSSYNSPLHF. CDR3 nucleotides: TGTGCCAGCAGCCGATCGGGACAGGTTTTCTCTTCCTATAATTCACCCCTCCACTTT.

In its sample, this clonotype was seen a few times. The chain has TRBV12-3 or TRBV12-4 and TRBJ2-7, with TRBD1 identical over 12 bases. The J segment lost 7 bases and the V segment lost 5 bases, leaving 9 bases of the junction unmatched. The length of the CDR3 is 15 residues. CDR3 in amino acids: CASSQDRDRGHEQYF. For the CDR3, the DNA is TGTGCCAGCAGTCAGGACCGGGACAGGGGGCATGAGCAGTACTTC.

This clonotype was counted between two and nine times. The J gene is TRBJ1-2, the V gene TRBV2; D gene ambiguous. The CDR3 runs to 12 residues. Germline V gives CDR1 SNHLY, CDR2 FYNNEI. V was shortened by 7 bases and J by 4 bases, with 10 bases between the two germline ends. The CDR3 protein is CASKADSYGYTF. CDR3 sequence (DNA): TGTGCCAGCAAGGCAGATTCCTATGGCTACACCTTC.

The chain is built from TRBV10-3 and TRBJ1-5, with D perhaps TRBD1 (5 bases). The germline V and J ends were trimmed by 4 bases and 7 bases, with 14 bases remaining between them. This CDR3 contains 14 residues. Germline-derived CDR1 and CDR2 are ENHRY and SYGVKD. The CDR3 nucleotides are TGTGCCATCAGTGCGGGAGGGGCTGGCCAGCCCCAGCATTTT. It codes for CAISAGGAGQPQHF.

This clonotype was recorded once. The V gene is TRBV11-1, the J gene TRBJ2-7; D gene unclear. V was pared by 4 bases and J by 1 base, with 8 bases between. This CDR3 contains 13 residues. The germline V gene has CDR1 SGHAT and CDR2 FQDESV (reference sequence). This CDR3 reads CASSSAPSYEQYF. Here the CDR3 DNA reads TGTGCCAGCAGCTCCGCTCCTTCCTACGAGCAGTACTTC.

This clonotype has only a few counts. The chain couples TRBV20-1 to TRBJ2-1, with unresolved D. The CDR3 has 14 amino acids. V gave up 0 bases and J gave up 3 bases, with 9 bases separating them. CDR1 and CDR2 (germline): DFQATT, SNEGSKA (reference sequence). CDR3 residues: CSARDWRNYNEQFF. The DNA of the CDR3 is TGCAGTGCTAGAGATTGGCGGAACTACAATGAGCAGTTCTTC.

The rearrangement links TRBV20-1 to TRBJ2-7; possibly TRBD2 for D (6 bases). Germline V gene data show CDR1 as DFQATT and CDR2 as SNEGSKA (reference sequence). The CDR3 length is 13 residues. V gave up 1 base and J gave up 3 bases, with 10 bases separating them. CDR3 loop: CSARVGSNYEQYF. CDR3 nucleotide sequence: TGCAGTGCTAGAGTCGGGAGTAACTACGAGCAGTACTTC.

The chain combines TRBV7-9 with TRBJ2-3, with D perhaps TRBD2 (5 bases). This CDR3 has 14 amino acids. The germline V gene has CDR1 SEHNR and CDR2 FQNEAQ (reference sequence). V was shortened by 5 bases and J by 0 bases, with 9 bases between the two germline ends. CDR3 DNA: TGTGCCAGCAGCGCGAGCGGAAGCACAGATACGCAGTATTTT. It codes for CASSASGSTDTQYF.

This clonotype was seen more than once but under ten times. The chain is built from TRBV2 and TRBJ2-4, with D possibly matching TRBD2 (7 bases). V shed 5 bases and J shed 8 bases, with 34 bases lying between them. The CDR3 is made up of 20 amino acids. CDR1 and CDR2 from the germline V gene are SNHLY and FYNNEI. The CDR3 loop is CASSPQGPTVLARGPDIQYF. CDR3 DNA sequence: TGTGCCAGCAGTCCCCAGGGACCCACAGTTCTAGCGCGGGGGCCTGACATTCAGTACTTC.

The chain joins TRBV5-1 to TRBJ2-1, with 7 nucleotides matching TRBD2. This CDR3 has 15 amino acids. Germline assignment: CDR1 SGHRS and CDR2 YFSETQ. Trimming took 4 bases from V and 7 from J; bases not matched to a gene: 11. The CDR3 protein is CASSLVSGLGNEQFF. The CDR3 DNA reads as TGCGCCAGCAGCCTGGTTAGCGGGCTCGGGAATGAGCAGTTCTTC.

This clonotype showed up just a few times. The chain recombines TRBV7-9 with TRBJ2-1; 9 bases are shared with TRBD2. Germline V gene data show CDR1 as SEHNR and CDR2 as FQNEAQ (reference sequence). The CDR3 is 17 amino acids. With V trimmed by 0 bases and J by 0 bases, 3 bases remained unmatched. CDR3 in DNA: TGTGCCAGCAGCTTAGCTTTTAGCGGGAGCTCCTACAATGAGCAGTTCTTC. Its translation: CASSLAFSGSSYNEQFF.

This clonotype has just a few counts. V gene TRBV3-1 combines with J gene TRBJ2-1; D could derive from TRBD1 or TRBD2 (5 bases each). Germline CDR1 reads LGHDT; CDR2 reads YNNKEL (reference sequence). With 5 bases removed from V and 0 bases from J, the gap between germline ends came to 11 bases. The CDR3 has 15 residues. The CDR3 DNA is TGTGCCAGCAGCGCGAGGGACCGCTCCTACAATGAGCAGTTCTTC. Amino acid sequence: CASSARDRSYNEQFF.

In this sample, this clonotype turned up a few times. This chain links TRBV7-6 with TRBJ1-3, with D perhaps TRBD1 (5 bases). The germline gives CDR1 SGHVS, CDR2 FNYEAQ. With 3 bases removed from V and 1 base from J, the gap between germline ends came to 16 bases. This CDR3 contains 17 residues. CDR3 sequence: CASSLRGRGESGNTIYF. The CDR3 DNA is TGTGCCAGCAGCTTGAGGGGAAGAGGAGAATCTGGAAACACCATATATTTT.

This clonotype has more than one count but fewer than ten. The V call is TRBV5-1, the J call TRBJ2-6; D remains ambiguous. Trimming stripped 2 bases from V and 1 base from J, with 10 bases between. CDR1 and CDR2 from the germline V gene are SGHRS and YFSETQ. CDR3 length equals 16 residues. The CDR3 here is CASSLASNSGANVLTF. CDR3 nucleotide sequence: TGCGCCAGCAGCTTAGCTTCGAATTCTGGGGCCAACGTCCTGACTTTC. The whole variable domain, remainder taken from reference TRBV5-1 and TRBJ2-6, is KAGVTQTPRYLIKTRGQQVTLSCSPISGHRSVSWYQQTPGQGLQFLFEYFSETQRNKGNFPGRFSGRQFSNSRSEMNVSTLELGDSALYLCASSLASNSGANVLTFGAGSRLTVL.

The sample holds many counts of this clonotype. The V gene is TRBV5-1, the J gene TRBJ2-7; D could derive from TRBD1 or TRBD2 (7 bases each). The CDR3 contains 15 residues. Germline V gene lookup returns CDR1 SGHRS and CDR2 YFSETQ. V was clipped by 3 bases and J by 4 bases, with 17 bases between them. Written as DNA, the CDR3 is TGCGCCAGCAGCTACTCCTCAGGGGGGGGATACGAGCAGTACTTC. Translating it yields CASSYSSGGGYEQYF.

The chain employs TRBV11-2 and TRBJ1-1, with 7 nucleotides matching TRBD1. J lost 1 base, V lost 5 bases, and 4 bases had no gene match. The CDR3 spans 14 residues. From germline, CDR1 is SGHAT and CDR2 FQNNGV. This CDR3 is CASSQTGANTEAFF. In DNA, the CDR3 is TGTGCCAGCAGCCAAACAGGGGCGAACACTGAAGCTTTCTTT.